The sequence of this T cell receptor beta chain was determined in a study of immune characterization of retroperitoneal liposarcoma. This clonotype was counted only a few times. TCRdb redid the calling of the PCR reads with MiXCR, one entry per CDR3 protein. The top ten clones hold roughly an eighth of a sample with 15,000 or so distinct CDR3 sequences, 40% to 50% of them seen once. Per germline, CDR1 MGHDK and CDR2 SYGVNS. V lost 1 base, J lost 5 bases, and 8 bases lay in between. The CDR3 totals 13 residues. This chain joins TRBV25-1 and TRBJ2-5; D uncertain. The specimen sequenced was tumor tissue. The receptor's source is a female donor with retroperitoneal liposarcoma. In DNA, the CDR3 is TGTGCCAGCAGTGAATCAAATGGGGAGACCCAGTACTTC. Translation: CASSESNGETQYF.